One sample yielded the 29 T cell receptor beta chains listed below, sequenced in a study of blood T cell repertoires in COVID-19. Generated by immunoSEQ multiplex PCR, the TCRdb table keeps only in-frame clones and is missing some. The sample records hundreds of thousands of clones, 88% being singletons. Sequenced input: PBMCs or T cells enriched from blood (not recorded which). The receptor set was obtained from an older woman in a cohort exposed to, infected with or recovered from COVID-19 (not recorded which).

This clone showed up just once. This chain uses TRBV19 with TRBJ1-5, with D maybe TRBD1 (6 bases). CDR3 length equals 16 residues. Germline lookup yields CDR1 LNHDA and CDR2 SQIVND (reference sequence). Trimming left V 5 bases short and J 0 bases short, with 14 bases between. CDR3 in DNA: TGTGCCAGTAGTGGCCCCCCAGGGGTTAGCAATCAGCCCCAGCATTTT. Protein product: CASSGPPGVSNQPQHF. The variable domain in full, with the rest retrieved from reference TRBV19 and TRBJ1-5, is DGGITQSPKYLFRKEGQNVTLSCEQNLNHDAMYWYRQDPGQGLRLIYYSQIVNDFQKGDIAEGYSVSREKKESFPLTVTSAQKNPTAFYLCASSGPPGVSNQPQHFGDGTRLSIL.

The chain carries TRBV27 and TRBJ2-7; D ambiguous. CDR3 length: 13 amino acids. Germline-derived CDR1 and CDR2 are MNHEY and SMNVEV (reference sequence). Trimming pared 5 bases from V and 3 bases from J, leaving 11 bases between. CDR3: CASSTGSHYEQYF. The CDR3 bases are TGTGCCAGCAGTACCGGTAGTCACTACGAGCAGTACTTC.

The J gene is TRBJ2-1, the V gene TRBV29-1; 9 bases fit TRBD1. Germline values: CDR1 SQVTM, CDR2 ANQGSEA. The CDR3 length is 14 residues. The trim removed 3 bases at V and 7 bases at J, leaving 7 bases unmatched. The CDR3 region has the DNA TGCAGCGTTGAGCGGGACAGGGACGGGAATGAGCAGTTCTTC. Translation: CSVERDRDGNEQFF.

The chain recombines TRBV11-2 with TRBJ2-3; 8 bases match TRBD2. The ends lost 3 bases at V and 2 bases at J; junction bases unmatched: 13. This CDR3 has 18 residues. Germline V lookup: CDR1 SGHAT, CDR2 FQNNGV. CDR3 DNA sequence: TGTGCCAGCAGCTTGGAACTAATAGCGGGGACCCTCACAGATACGCAGTATTTT. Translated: CASSLELIAGTLTDTQYF.

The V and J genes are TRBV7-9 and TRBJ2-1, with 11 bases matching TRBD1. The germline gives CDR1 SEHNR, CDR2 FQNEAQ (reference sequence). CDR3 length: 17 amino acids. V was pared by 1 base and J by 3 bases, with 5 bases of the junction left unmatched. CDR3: CASSLGVGTGGYNEQFF. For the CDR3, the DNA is TGTGCCAGCAGCTTAGGTGTGGGGACAGGGGGCTACAATGAGCAGTTCTTC.

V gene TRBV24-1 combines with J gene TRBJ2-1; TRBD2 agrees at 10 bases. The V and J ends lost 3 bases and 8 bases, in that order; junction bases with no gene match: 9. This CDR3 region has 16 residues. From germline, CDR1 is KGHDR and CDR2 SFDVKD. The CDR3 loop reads CATSDQLAGTFHEQFF. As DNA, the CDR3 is TGTGCCACCAGTGATCAACTAGCGGGAACATTTCATGAGCAGTTCTTC.

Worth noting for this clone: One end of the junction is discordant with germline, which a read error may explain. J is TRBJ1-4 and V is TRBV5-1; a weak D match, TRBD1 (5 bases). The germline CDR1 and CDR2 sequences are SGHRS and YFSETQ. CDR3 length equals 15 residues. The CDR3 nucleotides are TGCGCCAGCAGTTTGGTAGGGGCAACTAATGAAAAACTGTTTTTT. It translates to CASSLVGATNEKLFF.

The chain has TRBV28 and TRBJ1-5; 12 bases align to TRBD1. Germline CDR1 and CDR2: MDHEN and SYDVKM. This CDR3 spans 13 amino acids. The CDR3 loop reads CAGQGARNQPQHF. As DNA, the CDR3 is TGTGCGGGACAGGGGGCACGCAATCAGCCCCAGCATTTT.

The CDR3 loop reads CASSFQTGYTF. CDR3 sequence (DNA): TGTGCCAGCAGTTTTCAGACAGGCTACACCTTC. This rearrangement joins TRBV2 to TRBJ1-2; D gene uncertain. The CDR3 runs 11 residues. The ends were cut back, 5 bases at V and 8 bases at J, with 9 bases in the middle. CDR1 SNHLY and CDR2 FYNNEI come from the germline V gene.

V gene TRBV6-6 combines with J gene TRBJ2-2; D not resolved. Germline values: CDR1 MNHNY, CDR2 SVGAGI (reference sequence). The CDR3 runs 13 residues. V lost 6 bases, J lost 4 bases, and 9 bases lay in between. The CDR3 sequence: CASRQEATGELFF. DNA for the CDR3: TGTGCCAGCAGGCAAGAGGCCACCGGGGAGCTGTTTTTT.

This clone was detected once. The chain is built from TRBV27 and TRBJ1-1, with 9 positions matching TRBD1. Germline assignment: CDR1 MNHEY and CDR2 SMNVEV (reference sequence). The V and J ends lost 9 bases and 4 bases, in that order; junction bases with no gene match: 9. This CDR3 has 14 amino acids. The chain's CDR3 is CASRPGQGFTEAFF. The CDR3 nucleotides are TGTGCCAGTCGGCCGGGACAGGGCTTCACTGAAGCTTTCTTT.

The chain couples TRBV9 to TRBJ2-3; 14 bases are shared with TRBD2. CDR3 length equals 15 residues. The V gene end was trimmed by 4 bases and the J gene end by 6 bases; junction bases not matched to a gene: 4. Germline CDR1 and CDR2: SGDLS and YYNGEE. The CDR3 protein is CASSLGLAGDDTQYF. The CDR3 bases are TGTGCCAGCAGCCTGGGACTAGCGGGAGATGATACGCAGTATTTT.

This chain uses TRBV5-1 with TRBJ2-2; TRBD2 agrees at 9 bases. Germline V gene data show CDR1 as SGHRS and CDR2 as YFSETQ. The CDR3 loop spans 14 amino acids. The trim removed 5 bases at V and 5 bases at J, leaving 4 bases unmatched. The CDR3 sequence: CASSGTSQTGELFF. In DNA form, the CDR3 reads TGCGCCAGCAGTGGGACTAGCCAAACCGGGGAGCTGTTTTTT.

CDR3 sequence reads: CASSVLAGEQFF. The CDR3 region has the DNA TGTGCCAGCAGTGTCCTAGCCGGTGAGCAGTTCTTC. The V and J genes are TRBV25-1 and TRBJ2-1, with a weak D call TRBD2 (5 bases). The V end was cut by 4 bases, the J end by 9 bases, with 10 bases between. The CDR3 spans 12 residues. The V gene's germline CDR1 is MGHDK and CDR2 SYGVNS.

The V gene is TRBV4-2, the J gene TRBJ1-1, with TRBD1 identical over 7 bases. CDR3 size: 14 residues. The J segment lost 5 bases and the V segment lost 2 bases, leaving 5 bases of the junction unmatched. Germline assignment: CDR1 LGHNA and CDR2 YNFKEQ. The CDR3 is CASSQQQGRTEAFF. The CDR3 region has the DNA TGTGCCAGCAGCCAACAACAGGGGCGGACTGAAGCTTTCTTT.

CDR3 in amino acids: CASSPRQGVYGYTF. For the CDR3, the DNA is TGTGCCAGCAGCCCGCGACAGGGTGTCTATGGCTACACCTTC. The V gene is TRBV7-2, the J gene TRBJ1-2, with 7 positions matching TRBD1. This CDR3 is built from 14 residues. Trimming took 5 bases from V and 4 from J; bases not matched to a gene: 7. The germline gives CDR1 SGHTA, CDR2 FQGNSA.

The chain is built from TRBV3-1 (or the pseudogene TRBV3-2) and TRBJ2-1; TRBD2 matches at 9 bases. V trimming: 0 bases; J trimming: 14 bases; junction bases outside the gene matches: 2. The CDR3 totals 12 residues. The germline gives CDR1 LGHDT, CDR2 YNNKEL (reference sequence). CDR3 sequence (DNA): TGTGCCAGCAGCCAAGAAGCGGGAGGAAAGTTCTTC. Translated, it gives CASSQEAGGKFF.

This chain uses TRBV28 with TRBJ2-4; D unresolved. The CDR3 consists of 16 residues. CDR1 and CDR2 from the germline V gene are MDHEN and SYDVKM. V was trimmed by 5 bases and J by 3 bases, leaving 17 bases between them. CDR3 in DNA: TGTGCCAGCAGTCTCCCGGGTTATATTGACAAAAACATTCAGTACTTC. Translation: CASSLPGYIDKNIQYF. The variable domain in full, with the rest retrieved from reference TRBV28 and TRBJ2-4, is DVKVTQSSRYLVKRTGEKVFLECVQDMDHENMFWYRQDPGLGLRLIYFSYDVKMKEKGDIPEGYSVSREKKERFSLILESASTNQTSMYLCASSLPGYIDKNIQYFGAGTRLSVL.

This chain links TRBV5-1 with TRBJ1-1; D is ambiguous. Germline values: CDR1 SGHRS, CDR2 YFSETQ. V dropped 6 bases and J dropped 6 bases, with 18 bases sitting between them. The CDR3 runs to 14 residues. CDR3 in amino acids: CASKPSGNKAEAFF. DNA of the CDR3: TGCGCCAGCAAGCCTTCGGGAAACAAAGCTGAAGCTTTCTTT.

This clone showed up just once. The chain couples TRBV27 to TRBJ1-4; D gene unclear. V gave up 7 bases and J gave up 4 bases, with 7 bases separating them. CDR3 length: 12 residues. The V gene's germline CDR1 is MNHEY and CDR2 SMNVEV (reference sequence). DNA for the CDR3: TGTGCCAGCACCACGGGTAATGAAAAACTGTTTTTT. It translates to CASTTGNEKLFF.

The CDR3 sequence: CASRLTELNTEAFF. In DNA, the CDR3 is TGTGCCAGCAGACTTACAGAGCTGAACACTGAAGCTTTCTTT. V gene TRBV5-6 combines with J gene TRBJ1-1, with D unresolved. Trimming pared 5 bases from V and 0 bases from J, leaving 11 bases between. The germline V gene encodes CDR1 SGHDT and CDR2 YYEEEE. The CDR3 runs to 14 residues.

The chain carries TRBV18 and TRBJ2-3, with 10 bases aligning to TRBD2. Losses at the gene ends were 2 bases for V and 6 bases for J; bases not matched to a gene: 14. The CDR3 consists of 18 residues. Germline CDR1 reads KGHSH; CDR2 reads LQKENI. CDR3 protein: CASSPAPGLASVEDTQYF. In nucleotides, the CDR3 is TGTGCCAGCTCACCAGCCCCGGGACTAGCGAGCGTGGAGGATACGCAGTATTTT.

CDR3 region: CASTRPMTSGYNEQFF. The CDR3 DNA reads as TGTGCCAGCACCCGACCCATGACTAGCGGGTACAATGAGCAGTTCTTC. The chain combines TRBV28 with TRBJ2-1, with 10 positions matching TRBD2. After removal of 7 bases from V and 4 bases from J, the junction contained 10 bases not matched to a gene. Germline V gene data show CDR1 as MDHEN and CDR2 as SYDVKM. CDR3 length: 16 residues. The full variable domain, its missing parts supplied by reference TRBV28 and TRBJ2-1, is DVKVTQSSRYLVKRTGEKVFLECVQDMDHENMFWYRQDPGLGLRLIYFSYDVKMKEKGDIPEGYSVSREKKERFSLILESASTNQTSMYLCASTRPMTSGYNEQFFGPGTRLTVL.

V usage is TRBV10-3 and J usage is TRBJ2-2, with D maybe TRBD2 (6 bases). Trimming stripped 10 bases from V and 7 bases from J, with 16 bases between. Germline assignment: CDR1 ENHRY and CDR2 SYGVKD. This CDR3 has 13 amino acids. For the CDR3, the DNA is TGTGCCAACCGGGACGCCGGGGGCGGGGAGCTGTTTTTT. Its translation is CANRDAGGGELFF.

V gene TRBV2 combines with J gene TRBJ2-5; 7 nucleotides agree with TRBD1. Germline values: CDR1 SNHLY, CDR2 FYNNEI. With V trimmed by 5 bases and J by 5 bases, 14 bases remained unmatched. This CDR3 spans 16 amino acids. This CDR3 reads CASSLAGEGQEETQYF. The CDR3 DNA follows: TGTGCCAGCAGTCTAGCTGGGGAAGGACAGGAGGAGACCCAGTACTTC.

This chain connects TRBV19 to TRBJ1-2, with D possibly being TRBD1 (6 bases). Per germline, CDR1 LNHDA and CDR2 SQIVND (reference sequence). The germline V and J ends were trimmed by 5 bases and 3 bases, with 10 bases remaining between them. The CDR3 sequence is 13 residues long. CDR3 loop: CASSEDRYYGYTF. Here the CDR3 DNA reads TGTGCCAGTAGTGAAGACAGGTACTATGGCTACACCTTC.

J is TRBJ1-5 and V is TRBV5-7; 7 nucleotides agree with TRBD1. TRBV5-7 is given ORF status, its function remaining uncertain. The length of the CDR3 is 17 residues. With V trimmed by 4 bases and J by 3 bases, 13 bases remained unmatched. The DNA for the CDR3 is TGTGCCAGCAGCATGACAGGGTCGGGGGCTATCAATCAGCCCCAGCATTTT. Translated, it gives CASSMTGSGAINQPQHF.

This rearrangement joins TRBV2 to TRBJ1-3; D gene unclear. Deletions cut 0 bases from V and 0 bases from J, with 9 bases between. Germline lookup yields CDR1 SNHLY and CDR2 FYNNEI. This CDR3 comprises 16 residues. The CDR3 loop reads CASSEAELVSGNTIYF. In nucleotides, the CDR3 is TGTGCCAGCAGTGAAGCCGAACTCGTCTCTGGAAACACCATATATTTT. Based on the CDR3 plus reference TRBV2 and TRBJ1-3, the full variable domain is EPEVTQTPSHQVTQMGQEVILRCVPISNHLYFYWYRQILGQKVEFLVSFYNNEISEKSEIFDDQFSVERPDGSNFTLKIRSTKLEDSAMYFCASSEAELVSGNTIYFGEGSWLTVV.

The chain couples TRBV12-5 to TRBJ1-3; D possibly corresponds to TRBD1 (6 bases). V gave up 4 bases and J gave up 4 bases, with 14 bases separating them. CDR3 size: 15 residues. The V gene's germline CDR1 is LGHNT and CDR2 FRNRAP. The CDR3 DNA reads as TGTGCTAGTGGTTCGGGGGGCTCGAGAGGAAACACCATATATTTT. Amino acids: CASGSGGSRGNTIYF.